This T cell receptor beta chain was observed in a study of blood T cells in healthy people across ages. This clonotype was counted only a few times. Antigen unknown. Alongside a J-beta primer mix, a sample-barcoded 5' primer served in a second PCR lasting roughly 7 to 12 cycles. MiXCR was run by TCRdb on the 5' RACE reads, yielding one entry per CDR3 protein. The table has 850,000 to 1,300,000 distinct CDR3 sequences, 35% to 55% seen once. The extraction recovered at least 5.5 micrograms of total RNA per sample. Whole-study findings and limits: Estimated diversity that came from one million T cells was considered an underestimate.

The CDR3 has 13 amino acids. Trimming stripped 4 bases from V and 3 bases from J, with 9 bases between. The V gene's germline CDR1 is SQVTM and CDR2 ANQGSEA. The origin of this receptor is a woman aged 55-69 years in good health. The rearrangement joins TRBV29-1 to TRBJ1-4; no clear D gene. Sample: blood. The CDR3 spells CSVASTPNEKLFF. The CDR3 bases are TGCAGCGTTGCGAGCACTCCTAATGAAAAACTGTTTTTT.